The T cell receptor beta chain under discussion was sequenced for a study of cytomegalovirus exposure and HLA in healthy donors. Vbeta (60) and Jbeta (13) primers were used in the PCR. The data were produced by immunoSEQ multiplex PCR, yet TCRdb's version contains in-frame clones alone and is incomplete. Among some 54,000 clones listed, 73% were seen once. V lost 5 bases to trimming and J lost 0 bases, with 10 bases between them. CDR1 and CDR2 (germline): SGHNT, YENEEA. This CDR3 spans 15 amino acids. This receptor was taken from a man between 18 and 35 years old in good health and CMV-seronegative. The V call is TRBV11-3, the J call TRBJ1-4; no reliable D call. The sample was PBMCs. Here the CDR3 DNA reads TGTGCCAGCAGCCCCAACAGAGCAACTAATGAAAAACTGTTTTTT. It translates to CASSPNRATNEKLFF.